The 27 T cell receptor beta chains below all came from one sample that was sequenced in a study of cytomegalovirus exposure and HLA in healthy donors. Some clones are missing from TCRdb's copy, which holds only in-frame ones; the method was immunoSEQ multiplex PCR. Of 150,000 to 200,000 clones in the sample, 85% were seen once. The source material was PBMCs. These receptors all come from a man between 18 and 29 years old in good health and CMV-seropositive.

There are many counts of this clone. The J gene is TRBJ1-6, the V gene TRBV28, with D possibly TRBD1 on 6 matching bases. The V gene lost 3 bases and the J gene lost 7 bases, with 7 bases spanning the gap. CDR1 and CDR2 from the germline V gene are MDHEN and SYDVKM. This CDR3 spans 13 amino acids. CDR3 sequence: CASSFTGNSPLHF. The DNA of the CDR3 is TGTGCCAGCAGTTTTACAGGGAATTCACCCCTCCACTTT.

The V and J genes are TRBV5-6 and TRBJ1-1; 9 bases line up with TRBD1. Germline V gene lookup returns CDR1 SGHDT and CDR2 YYEEEE. This CDR3 is built from 13 residues. Losses at the gene ends were 2 bases for V and 10 bases for J; bases not matched to a gene: 6. This chain's CDR3 is CASSFTGGLTAFF. CDR3 DNA sequence: TGTGCCAGCAGCTTCACAGGGGGCCTTACAGCTTTCTTT. Full variable domain (rest looked up from reference TRBV5-6 and TRBJ1-1): DAGVTQSPTHLIKTRGQQVTLRCSPKSGHDTVSWYQQALGQGPQFIFQYYEEEERQRGNFPDRFSGHQFPNYSSELNVNALLLGDSALYLCASSFTGGLTAFFGQGTRLTVV.

The gene calls are TRBV5-4 and TRBJ2-7, with a tentative D call TRBD1 (6 bases). Trimming took 1 base from V and 6 from J, leaving 11 bases between them. The CDR3 has 13 amino acids. The V gene's germline CDR1 is SGHNT and CDR2 YYREEE (reference sequence). The DNA of the CDR3 is TGTGCCAGCAGCTTGCCGGACAGCTCCGAGCAGTACTTC. This codes for CASSLPDSSEQYF.

V gene TRBV15 combines with J gene TRBJ1-2, with D possibly matching TRBD1 (6 bases). CDR1 and CDR2 (germline): LNHNV, YYDKDF (reference sequence). The V end lost 0 bases, the J end lost 5 bases, and 16 bases lay between the germline ends. The CDR3 runs to 16 residues. CDR3 in DNA: TGTGCCACCAGCAGAGATTTTCAGGGGATTTGGTATGGCTACACCTTC. Residues: CATSRDFQGIWYGYTF. The variable domain in full, completed from reference TRBV15 and TRBJ1-2, reads DAMVIQNPRYQVTQFGKPVTLSCSQTLNHNVMYWYQQKSSQAPKLLFHYYDKDFNNEADTPDNFQSRRPNTSFCFLDIRSPGLGDTAMYLCATSRDFQGIWYGYTFGSGTRLTVV.

V is TRBV20-1 and J is TRBJ2-5, with D possibly matching TRBD2 (5 bases). This CDR3 spans 10 amino acids. Trimming took 6 bases from V and 4 from J, leaving 6 bases between them. Per the germline V gene, CDR1 is DFQATT and CDR2 is SNEGSKA (reference sequence). CDR3 sequence (DNA): TGCAGTGCCCGGGGAGAGACCCAGTACTTC. This gives the protein CSARGETQYF.

CDR3 region: CASSTGTTRNTEAFF. Here the CDR3 DNA reads TGTGCCAGCAGCACCGGGACAACAAGGAACACTGAAGCTTTCTTT. V gene TRBV7-8 combines with J gene TRBJ1-1, with D maybe TRBD1 (6 bases). The CDR3 loop spans 15 amino acids. Germline values: CDR1 SGHVS, CDR2 FQNEAQ. With 5 bases removed from V and 1 base from J, the gap between germline ends came to 14 bases.

This clone has a count of ten or more. Different DNA sequences within this sample yield the same CDR3. The CDR3 DNA reads TGTGCCAGCAGTGACTCTAGCGGCTCCTACAATGAGCAGTTCTTC. Amino acid sequence: CASSDSSGSYNEQFF. The genes are TRBV6-4 and TRBJ2-1; D possibly corresponds to TRBD2 (6 bases). Germline V gene lookup returns CDR1 MRHNA and CDR2 SNTAGT. V gave up 0 bases and J gave up 0 bases, with 6 bases separating them. CDR3 length: 15 amino acids.

CDR3 in amino acids: CASSQGRGQETQYF. In DNA form, the CDR3 reads TGTGCCAGCAGTCAGGGCAGGGGTCAAGAGACCCAGTACTTC. The chain carries TRBV2 and TRBJ2-5; a possible D gene is TRBD1 (6 bases). The CDR3 runs 14 residues. Germline values: CDR1 SNHLY, CDR2 FYNNEI. Trimming pared 5 bases from V and 2 bases from J, leaving 12 bases between.

The V call is TRBV5-1, the J call TRBJ1-4, with 10 bases lining up with TRBD1. CDR1 SGHRS and CDR2 YFSETQ come from the germline V gene. The ends lost 4 bases at V and 8 bases at J; junction bases unmatched: 5. The CDR3 is made up of 14 amino acids. The CDR3: CASSPDRGREKLFF. CDR3 nucleotides: TGCGCCAGCAGCCCTGACAGGGGGCGGGAAAAACTGTTTTTT.

The chain couples TRBV5-1 to TRBJ1-1, with a possible D match to TRBD1 (5 bases). Germline V gene lookup returns CDR1 SGHRS and CDR2 YFSETQ. The germline V and J ends were trimmed by 0 bases and 3 bases, with 12 bases remaining between them. This CDR3 is 15 amino acids long. The CDR3 is CASSLETDRDTEAFF. CDR3 DNA: TGCGCCAGCAGCTTGGAGACAGACAGAGACACTGAAGCTTTCTTT.

The V gene is TRBV5-4, the J gene TRBJ2-2; tentative D call: TRBD1 (6 bases). V lost 2 bases and J 3 bases, leaving 14 bases between the germline ends. Germline V gives CDR1 SGHNT, CDR2 YYREEE (reference sequence). The CDR3 spans 16 residues. DNA for the CDR3: TGTGCCAGCAGCTTTGATATAGGGGGTGACACCGGGGAGCTGTTTTTT. This translates into CASSFDIGGDTGELFF. The whole variable domain, filled in from reference TRBV5-4 and TRBJ2-2, reads ETGVTQSPTHLIKTRGQQVTLRCSSQSGHNTVSWYQQALGQGPQFIFQYYREEENGRGNFPPRFSGLQFPNYSSELNVNALELDDSALYLCASSFDIGGDTGELFFGEGSRLTVL.

The chain joins TRBV7-9 to TRBJ2-1; D is perhaps TRBD2 (6 bases). CDR3 size: 16 residues. V was trimmed by 5 bases and J by 7 bases, leaving 21 bases between them. Germline V lookup: CDR1 SEHNR, CDR2 FQNEAQ (reference sequence). The CDR3 is CASSAGGPGQGNEQFF. DNA for the CDR3: TGTGCCAGCAGCGCCGGGGGACCGGGCCAAGGGAATGAGCAGTTCTTC.

A remark on this clone: At the DNA level, this CDR3 is encoded by other sequences in the same sample as well. The genes are TRBV6-5 and TRBJ2-1, with a possible D match to TRBD2 (6 bases). Trimming took off 2 bases at V and 9 bases at J, with 8 bases between the two ends. The germline V gene has CDR1 MNHEY and CDR2 SVGAGI. The CDR3 totals 12 residues. The DNA for the CDR3 is TGTGCCAGCAGTTACGGGGGGACTGAGCAGTTCTTC. It yields the protein CASSYGGTEQFF.

This chain links TRBV2 with TRBJ2-1; TRBD2 matches 11 bases. Trimming cost V 6 bases and J 5 bases; bases outside gene matches: 0. Germline CDR1 and CDR2: SNHLY and FYNNEI. The CDR3 has 13 residues. CDR3 sequence (DNA): TGTGCCAGCAGGGGACTAGCGGACAATGAGCAGTTCTTC. Translating gives CASRGLADNEQFF.

The genes are TRBV4-1 and TRBJ2-1; TRBD1 might be the D (5 bases). Trimming left V 3 bases short and J 5 bases short, with 8 bases between. This CDR3 contains 13 residues. Germline assignment: CDR1 MGHRA and CDR2 YSYEKL. The CDR3 protein is CASSQTANNEQFF. The CDR3 region has the DNA TGCGCCAGCAGCCAGACAGCGAACAATGAGCAGTTCTTC.

This clone has just one count. The chain recombines TRBV19 with TRBJ2-7; 9 bases are a match to TRBD2. V lost 6 bases to trimming and J lost 0 bases; unmatched junction nucleotides: 0. Germline loops: CDR1 LNHDA, CDR2 SQIVND (reference sequence). CDR3 size: 13 residues. This CDR3 is CASRTSGSYEQYF. CDR3 bases: TGTGCCAGTAGGACTAGCGGCTCCTACGAGCAGTACTTC.

This clone was observed a single time. V and J are TRBV5-1 and TRBJ2-3; D possibly corresponds to TRBD1 (6 bases). Looked up from germline, CDR1 is SGHRS and CDR2 is YFSETQ. V lost 0 bases and J 0 bases, leaving 11 bases between the germline ends. CDR3 length: 16 amino acids. DNA of the CDR3: TGCGCCAGCAGCTTGGCCCCACAGGGAAGCACAGATACGCAGTATTTT. It codes for CASSLAPQGSTDTQYF.

Comments on this clone: This specimen includes other DNA sequences encoding the same CDR3. This sequence joins TRBV30 and TRBJ2-7; TRBD1 might be the D (6 bases). This CDR3 region has 12 residues. V lost 4 bases to trimming and J lost 3 bases, with 10 bases between them. Germline-derived CDR1 and CDR2 are GTSNPN and SVGIG (reference sequence). This CDR3 reads CAWTGDHYEQYF. The CDR3, as DNA: TGTGCCTGGACAGGGGATCACTACGAGCAGTACTTC. The whole variable domain, remainder taken from reference TRBV30 and TRBJ2-7, is SQTIHQWPATLVQPVGSPLSLECTVEGTSNPNLYWYRQAAGRGLQLLFYSVGIGQISSEVPQNLSASRPQDRQFILSSKKLLLSDSGFYLCAWTGDHYEQYFGPGTRLTVT.

This clone was seen once. Other DNA sequences in this sample translate to the same CDR3. The rearrangement joins TRBV27 to TRBJ1-3; D remains unclear. The germline CDR1 and CDR2 sequences are MNHEY and SMNVEV (reference sequence). The CDR3 has 14 residues. V lost 3 bases and J 4 bases, leaving 10 bases between the germline ends. CDR3: CASSFRGTGNTIYF. CDR3 DNA sequence: TGTGCCAGCAGTTTTCGGGGTACGGGAAACACCATATATTTT.

The chain employs TRBV30 and TRBJ2-3, with D possibly TRBD2 on 5 matching bases. This CDR3 spans 14 amino acids. CDR1 is GTSNPN and CDR2 is SVGIG in the germline V gene (reference sequence). V dropped 2 bases and J dropped 2 bases, with 11 bases sitting between them. The CDR3, as DNA: TGTGCCTGGAGTATAGCGTATATCACAGATACGCAGTATTTT. Its translation: CAWSIAYITDTQYF.

The chain is built from TRBV4-1 and TRBJ2-7; TRBD1 aligns across 8 bases. Trimming cost V 1 base and J 1 base; bases outside gene matches: 3. This CDR3 contains 15 residues. CDR1 MGHRA and CDR2 YSYEKL come from the germline V gene. For the CDR3, the DNA is TGCGCCAGCAGCCAAGGACAGGGGCCGTCCTACGAGCAGTACTTC. Amino acids: CASSQGQGPSYEQYF.

This chain uses TRBV5-1 with TRBJ2-7; possible D gene TRBD1, 6 bases. The CDR3 is 16 residues long. V was trimmed by 0 bases and J by 1 base, leaving 14 bases between them. Germline CDR1 reads SGHRS; CDR2 reads YFSETQ. CDR3 coding DNA: TGCGCCAGCAGCTTGGGCTGGACAGAATATTCCTACGAGCAGTACTTC. It specifies CASSLGWTEYSYEQYF.

The genes are TRBV5-4 and TRBJ2-1; D perhaps matches TRBD1 (8 bases). Germline CDR1 and CDR2: SGHNT and YYREEE (reference sequence). There are 13 residues in the CDR3. Trimming removed 2 bases from V and 8 bases from J, with 11 bases in between. The DNA for the CDR3 is TGTGCCAGCAGCTTACAGGGGGGGGATGAGCAGTTCTTC. It translates to CASSLQGGDEQFF.

V and J are TRBV11-2 and TRBJ1-4, with D possibly TRBD1 on 5 matching bases. Per germline, CDR1 SGHAT and CDR2 FQNNGV. CDR3 length equals 15 residues. The V gene lost 1 base and the J gene lost 8 bases, with 14 bases spanning the gap. The CDR3: CASSLVRGLYEKLFF. The CDR3 region has the DNA TGTGCCAGCAGCTTAGTCCGGGGACTCTACGAAAAACTGTTTTTT.

This clone was detected only a few times. The gene calls are TRBV11-2 and TRBJ1-2; 8 bases match TRBD1. Germline V lookup: CDR1 SGHAT, CDR2 FQNNGV. The CDR3 has 18 residues. The V gene end was trimmed by 4 bases and the J gene end by 2 bases; junction bases not matched to a gene: 15. The CDR3 DNA reads as TGTGCCAGCAGCTCCTATCGGACAGGGAACAGGTCGAACTATGGCTACACCTTC. This codes for CASSSYRTGNRSNYGYTF.

This clone showed up just once. The rearrangement links TRBV27 to TRBJ2-3, with D possibly matching TRBD1 (5 bases). Deletions cut 7 bases from V and 3 bases from J, with 11 bases between. This CDR3 has 13 residues. Germline CDR1 reads MNHEY; CDR2 reads SMNVEV (reference sequence). The CDR3 sequence is CASIQGITDTQYF. CDR3 in DNA: TGTGCCAGCATCCAGGGTATAACAGATACGCAGTATTTT.

The chain combines TRBV19 with TRBJ1-5; D is possibly TRBD1 (6 bases). The V end was cut by 6 bases, the J end by 3 bases, with 18 bases between. CDR1 is LNHDA and CDR2 is SQIVND in the germline V gene (reference sequence). The length of the CDR3 is 16 residues. This CDR3 is CASSRDTGGINQPQHF. The CDR3 coding sequence is TGTGCCAGTAGCCGGGACACGGGAGGGATCAATCAGCCCCAGCATTTT.